This is a list of T cell receptor beta chains from one sample in a study of lymphopenia after photon versus proton radiotherapy. Produced via immunoSEQ multiplex PCR; TCRdb's table is partial and in-frame only. The sample holds roughly 45,000 clones, 85% seen once. Sequences were derived from peripheral blood, sampled from a patient treated with photon-based radiotherapy. These receptors originate from a man aged 35 to 55 with gastric cancer. The CDR3 runs from the conserved cysteine through the conserved F or W.

v_gene: TRBV7-3; j_gene: TRBJ2-2; CDR3aa: CASSLRQRAGELFF
v_gene: TRBV9; j_gene: TRBJ1-1; CDR3aa: CASSSAQGAGTEAFF
v_gene: TRBV18; j_gene: TRBJ1-5; CDR3aa: CASSPNRENQPQHF
v_gene: TRBV18; j_gene: TRBJ2-2; CDR3aa: CASSPPQGAIGELFF
v_gene: TRBV5-5; j_gene: TRBJ1-2; CDR3aa: CASSPDYYGYTF
v_gene: TRBV7-9; j_gene: TRBJ2-5; CDR3aa: CASSFRLGKGQETQYF
v_gene: TRBV7-3; j_gene: TRBJ2-7; CDR3aa: CASSLHLGYEQYF
v_gene: TRBV7-9; j_gene: TRBJ1-4; CDR3aa: CASSLVGVTNEKLFF
v_gene: TRBV5-1; j_gene: TRBJ1-1; CDR3aa: CASRIGTGGFEAFF
v_gene: TRBV7-9; j_gene: TRBJ1-4; CDR3aa: CASSRGQGNEKLFF
v_gene: TRBV18; j_gene: TRBJ2-5; CDR3aa: CASSRSGRGEETQYF
v_gene: TRBV25-1; j_gene: TRBJ2-7; CDR3aa: CASSQTGYGEQYF
v_gene: TRBV6-1; j_gene: TRBJ1-4; CDR3aa: CATNPGTGLEKLFF
v_gene: TRBV7-9; j_gene: TRBJ1-6; CDR3aa: CASSLGAVGDSPLHF
v_gene: TRBV7-9; j_gene: TRBJ1-2; CDR3aa: CASSLDGDYGYTF
v_gene: TRBV7-2; j_gene: TRBJ2-5; CDR3aa: CAGGDGAETQYF
v_gene: TRBV9; j_gene: TRBJ2-4; CDR3aa: CASSASGSARAKNIQYF
v_gene: TRBV6-5; j_gene: TRBJ1-1; CDR3aa: CASSYSAGVRAEAFF
v_gene: TRBV4-3; j_gene: TRBJ1-4; CDR3aa: CASSQGLSGKLFF
v_gene: TRBV7-2; j_gene: TRBJ1-2; CDR3aa: CASSFWGQGTDGYTF
v_gene: TRBV5-4; j_gene: TRBJ2-2; CDR3aa: CASSPDTTGELFF
v_gene: TRBV5-1; j_gene: TRBJ1-3; CDR3aa: CASSLDSRPSGNTIYF
v_gene: TRBV19; j_gene: TRBJ2-2; CDR3aa: CASSLGAGELFF
v_gene: TRBV7-9; j_gene: TRBJ1-6; CDR3aa: CASSLGRGGDSPLHF
v_gene: TRBV7-2; j_gene: TRBJ1-1; CDR3aa: CASSPAGANTEAFF
v_gene: TRBV4-2; j_gene: TRBJ2-1; CDR3aa: CASSQVGQGAYNEQFF
v_gene: TRBV16; j_gene: TRBJ1-1; CDR3aa: CASSQSWQGQGEAFF
v_gene: TRBV30; j_gene: TRBJ2-5; CDR3aa: CAWSGGLGETQYF
v_gene: TRBV9; j_gene: TRBJ1-4; CDR3aa: CASSPGVWRANEKLFF
v_gene: TRBV2; j_gene: TRBJ1-4; CDR3aa: CASSSGVSYEKLFF
v_gene: TRBV20-1; j_gene: TRBJ2-1; CDR3aa: CSASLAGEQFF
v_gene: TRBV19; j_gene: TRBJ1-4; CDR3aa: CASMQSTNEKLFF
v_gene: TRBV6-5; j_gene: TRBJ1-1; CDR3aa: CASRAPGLATEAFF
v_gene: TRBV6-1; j_gene: TRBJ1-1; CDR3aa: CASSNRDPATEAFF
v_gene: TRBV19; j_gene: TRBJ1-2; CDR3aa: CASSIDAGVRGYTF
v_gene: TRBV4-2; j_gene: TRBJ1-2; CDR3aa: CASSQVRGAGVYGYTF
v_gene: TRBV7-2; j_gene: TRBJ2-1; CDR3aa: CASSLAGSNNEQFF
v_gene: TRBV4-2; j_gene: TRBJ1-2; CDR3aa: CASSQEITVPFGEYGYTF
v_gene: TRBV7-2; j_gene: TRBJ2-1; CDR3aa: CASSRSGGSQFEQFF
v_gene: TRBV5-1; j_gene: TRBJ2-7; CDR3aa: CASSLVDGAYEQYF
v_gene: TRBV4-1; j_gene: TRBJ1-2; CDR3aa: CASSQDAGTGYGYTF
v_gene: TRBV5-1; j_gene: TRBJ2-7; CDR3aa: CASSLETGPYEQYF
v_gene: TRBV4-1; j_gene: TRBJ1-4; CDR3aa: CASSPGPYEKLFF